The present TCR beta chain was sequenced within a study of CD8 T cells in Susac syndrome. Reverse transcription of about 0.5 to 1 ug RNA was carried out with random hexamers. TCRdb reprocessed the immunoSEQ multiplex PCR reads with MiXCR, giving one entry per CDR3 protein. Altogether roughly 130,000 distinct CDR3 sequences are present, about 95% being singletons, with the ten largest covering around 0.12%. The V end lost 1 base, the J end lost 1 base, and 14 bases lay between the germline ends. The CDR3 is made up of 16 amino acids. CDR1 is LGHDT, CDR2 YNNKEL, per germline (reference sequence). The chain carries TRBV3-1 and TRBJ2-7; weak D call: TRBD2 (5 bases). The clonotype originates from a human donor in good health. Material: CD4+ T cells from PBMCs. DNA of the CDR3: TGTGCCAGCAGCCAAGCCAGGAGGTCAACGTCCTACGAGCAGTACTTC. It specifies CASSQARRSTSYEQYF.